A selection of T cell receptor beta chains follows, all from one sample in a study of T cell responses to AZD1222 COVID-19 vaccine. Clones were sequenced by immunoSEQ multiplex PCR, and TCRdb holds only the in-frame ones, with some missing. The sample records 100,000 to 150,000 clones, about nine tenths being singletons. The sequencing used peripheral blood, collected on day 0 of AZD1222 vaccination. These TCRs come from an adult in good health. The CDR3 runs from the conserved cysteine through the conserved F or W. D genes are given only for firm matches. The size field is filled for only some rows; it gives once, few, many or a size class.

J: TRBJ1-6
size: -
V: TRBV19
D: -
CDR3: CASSIDLGGSYNSPLHF
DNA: TGTGCCAGTAGTATAGATCTCGGAGGCTCCTATAATTCACCCCTCCACTTT

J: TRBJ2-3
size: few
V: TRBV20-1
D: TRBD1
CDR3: CSASFGQGSTDTQYF
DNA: TGCAGTGCTAGTTTCGGACAGGGAAGCACAGATACGCAGTATTTT

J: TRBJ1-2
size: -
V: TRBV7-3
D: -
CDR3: CASSPFGGGNYGYTF
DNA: TGTGCCAGCAGCCCGTTTGGAGGAGGAAACTATGGCTACACCTTC

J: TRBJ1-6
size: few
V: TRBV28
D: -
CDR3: CASSLNLQGNSPLHF
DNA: TGTGCCAGCAGTTTAAATCTCCAGGGGAATTCACCCCTCCACTTT

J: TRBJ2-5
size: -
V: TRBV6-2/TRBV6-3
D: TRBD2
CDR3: CASSYSESGGRETQYF
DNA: TGTGCCAGCAGTTACTCGGAGAGCGGGGGCCGGGAGACCCAGTACTTC

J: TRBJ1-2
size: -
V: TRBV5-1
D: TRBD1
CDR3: CASSWTGTGPSDGYTF
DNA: TGCGCCAGCAGCTGGACCGGGACAGGGCCCTCCGATGGCTACACCTTC

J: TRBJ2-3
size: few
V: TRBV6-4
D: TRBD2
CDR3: CASSEASGGPDTQYF
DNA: TGTGCCAGCAGTGAAGCTAGCGGGGGCCCAGATACGCAGTATTTT

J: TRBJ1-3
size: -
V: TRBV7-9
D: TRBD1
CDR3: CASSLVNRGTGNTIYF
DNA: TGTGCCAGCAGCTTGGTGAACAGGGGAACTGGAAACACCATATATTTT

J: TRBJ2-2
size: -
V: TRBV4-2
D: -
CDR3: CASSQVSGDTGELFF
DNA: TGTGCCAGCAGCCAAGTTTCCGGGGACACCGGGGAGCTGTTTTTT

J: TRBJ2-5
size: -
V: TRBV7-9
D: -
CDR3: CASSDGGQETQYF
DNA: TGTGCCAGCAGCGACGGGGGCCAAGAGACCCAGTACTTC

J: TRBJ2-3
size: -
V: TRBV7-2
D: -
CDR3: CASSFRGLSDTQYF
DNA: TGTGCCAGCAGCTTTAGAGGGCTCTCGGATACGCAGTATTTT